These T cell receptor beta chains were read from a single sample in a study of shared clonotypes between healthy human individuals. Measured with immunoSEQ multiplex PCR; TCRdb has only the in-frame clones, and not every one. This table has roughly 2,300,000 clones, just under 95% appearing once. The sequencing sample was made of naive CD4+ T cells from PBMCs. All receptors come from a man aged 18-30 years in good health. Some clones in this sample may be carry-over from other donors' samples. Each CDR3 is given with its conserved first and last residue. Each record gives: clone size, D gene, V gene, J gene, CDR3 DNA, CDR3 protein. A D gene is named only where the DNA matches it firmly. Clone size is not always given. Where it is, it says once, few, many or a class for expanded clones.

-	-	TRBV10-2	TRBJ2-1	TGCGCCAGCAGTGACCCGCGGACAGAGGTCTACAATGAGCAGTTCTTC	CASSDPRTEVYNEQFF
-	-	TRBV15	TRBJ2-7	TGTGCCACCAGCAGAGACGTTCAGGGAGGCTACGAGCAGTACTTC	CATSRDVQGGYEQYF
-	-	TRBV7-3	TRBJ2-2	TGTGCCAGCAGCTCCGGACAGACCGGGGAGCTGTTTTTT	CASSSGQTGELFF
once	-	TRBV6-1	TRBJ1-5	TGTGCCAGCAGTGAAGCGCTGGGGGGTCAGCCCCAGCATTTT	CASSEALGGQPQHF
once	-	TRBV6-1	TRBJ2-2	TGTGCCAGCAGTCGGAACAGGGAGATCGGGGAGCTGTTTTTT	CASSRNREIGELFF
once	-	TRBV30	TRBJ1-5	TGTGCCTGGAGCGGTCCCCTGGGGCCCCAGCATTTT	CAWSGPLGPQHF
-	-	TRBV7-2	TRBJ2-2	TGTGCCAGCAGCTTAGGGGTATTGGGTACCGGGGAGCTGTTTTTT	CASSLGVLGTGELFF
-	TRBD2	TRBV28	TRBJ2-2	TGTGCCAGCAGTTTACCCACTAGCGGGAGTCGCGGGGAGCTGTTTTTT	CASSLPTSGSRGELFF
-	TRBD1	TRBV2	TRBJ2-7	TGTGCCAGCAGAAGACCGGGACAGGGTTACGAGCAGTACTTC	CASRRPGQGYEQYF
-	TRBD2	TRBV29-1	TRBJ2-1	TGCAGCGTTGGCCCGACTAGCGGGAGACCCAATGAGCAGTTCTTC	CSVGPTSGRPNEQFF
-	TRBD1	TRBV28	TRBJ2-1	TGTGCCAGCAGTCCGAGTAACAGGGGAAGGGAGCAGTTCTTC	CASSPSNRGREQFF
-	-	TRBV15	TRBJ2-3	TGTGCCACCAGCAAGACTGGGCTCAACACAGATACGCAGTATTTT	CATSKTGLNTDTQYF
-	-	TRBV10-2	TRBJ2-1	TGCGCCAGCACTGACGGGAATGACAATGAGCAGTTCTTC	CASTDGNDNEQFF
-	-	TRBV7-2	TRBJ2-7	TGTGCCAGCAGCTTATTACTATACGAGCAGTACTTC	CASSLLLYEQYF
-	-	TRBV7-8	TRBJ1-5	TGTGCCAGCAGCTTAGAACGGGCTGGAGCCAATCAGCCCCAGCATTTT	CASSLERAGANQPQHF
-	-	TRBV5-1	TRBJ2-2	TGCGCCAGCAGCGAGACGAGACAGGCTCCCGGGGAGCTGTTTTTT	CASSETRQAPGELFF
-	-	TRBV10-3	TRBJ2-1	TGTGCCACGTCCCTAGGGGGGGACTACAATGAGCAGTTCTTC	CATSLGGDYNEQFF
-	TRBD2	TRBV11-3	TRBJ2-1	TGTGCCAGCAGCTTAGAAACTAGCGGGAGAGTCCCAACCTACAATGAGCAGTTCTTC	CASSLETSGRVPTYNEQFF
-	TRBD2	TRBV6-4	TRBJ2-1	TGTGCCAGCAGTGAGTCACTAGCGGGAGGGCCAGCTGAGCAGTTCTTC	CASSESLAGGPAEQFF
once	-	TRBV5-8	TRBJ1-1	TGTGCCAGCAGCTTGGCCCCACCCCGCGACCGTAACACTGAAGCTTTCTTT	CASSLAPPRDRNTEAFF
-	TRBD2	TRBV7-9	TRBJ2-7	TGTGCCAGCAGCACGACTAGCGGGAGGAGTCACGAGCAGTACTTC	CASSTTSGRSHEQYF
once	TRBD1	TRBV5-5	TRBJ1-3	TGTGCCAGCAGTTCGACAGGGAGTGGAAACACCATATATTTT	CASSSTGSGNTIYF
-	TRBD1	TRBV18	TRBJ1-2	TGTGCCAGCTCACCGATGGGACAGATCTATGGCTACACCTTC	CASSPMGQIYGYTF
-	-	TRBV7-3	TRBJ2-2	TGTGCCAGCAGCCCTCCCGGACCCGGGGAGCTGTTTTTT	CASSPPGPGELFF
-	-	TRBV2	TRBJ2-5	TGTGCCAGCAGTGCAGGGACCCAGTACTTC	CASSAGTQYF
once	TRBD1	TRBV7-9	TRBJ2-3	TGTGCCAGCAGCAAGACAGGGGATACGCAGTATTTT	CASSKTGDTQYF
-	TRBD1	TRBV5-1	TRBJ2-7	TGCGCCAGCAGCCGCGACAGACAGGGGGATCACGAGCAGTACTTC	CASSRDRQGDHEQYF
-	-	TRBV10-2	TRBJ2-3	TGCGCCAGCAGAGCAGAGGTCCTCGGCACAGATACGCAGTATTTT	CASRAEVLGTDTQYF
-	-	TRBV6-6	TRBJ2-7	TGTGCCAGCAGATACCGGGACGGGGTGTCGCAGTACTTC	CASRYRDGVSQYF
-	TRBD1	TRBV10-3	TRBJ2-7	TGTGCCATCAGTACCCACTCGGGACAGAGGAGCCCATACGAGCAGTACTTC	CAISTHSGQRSPYEQYF
-	-	TRBV20-1	TRBJ1-1	TGCAGTGCTGGAGAGCCCGCAGAAGCTTTCTTT	CSAGEPAEAFF
-	TRBD1	TRBV6-1	TRBJ1-2	TGTGCCAGCAGTATTTGGACAGGGCCAAACTATGGCTACACCTTC	CASSIWTGPNYGYTF
-	TRBD2	TRBV29-1	TRBJ2-1	TGCAGCGTTGGGCGGGAGGTATACAATGAGCAGTTCTTC	CSVGREVYNEQFF
-	TRBD2	TRBV5-1	TRBJ2-3	TGCGCCAGCAGCAAGGGACTAGCGGGAGGGCCCGATACAGATACGCAGTATTTT	CASSKGLAGGPDTDTQYF
-	-	TRBV7-2	TRBJ2-5	TGTGCCAGCAGCTTAGTTGGGACGGAAAAGCAGGAGACCCAGTACTTC	CASSLVGTEKQETQYF
-	-	TRBV28	TRBJ2-6	TGTGCCAGCAGTTCGGACGACAATGGGATCGCTGGGGCCAACGTCCTGACTTTC	CASSSDDNGIAGANVLTF
-	-	TRBV30	TRBJ2-1	TGTGCCTGGGACGGATTTAGGAATGAGCAGTTCTTC	CAWDGFRNEQFF
-	-	TRBV28	TRBJ2-3	TGTGCCAGCAGTCCCACAGATACGCAGTATTTT	CASSPTDTQYF
-	-	TRBV7-2	TRBJ2-2	TGTGCCAGCAGCCCGAGGTTCGGACAGAGCACCGGGGAGCTGTTTTTT	CASSPRFGQSTGELFF
-	-	TRBV4-2	TRBJ1-4	TGTGCCAGCAGCCCCGCGACAGGAGTGGTAAATGAAAAACTGTTTTTT	CASSPATGVVNEKLFF
-	-	TRBV7-3	TRBJ2-7	TGTGCCAGCAGCATCAGACCTGGGGCCTACGAGCAGTACTTC	CASSIRPGAYEQYF
-	-	TRBV29-1	TRBJ1-3	TGCAGCGCCGTCCAGGGTGAGGGAAACACCATATATTTT	CSAVQGEGNTIYF